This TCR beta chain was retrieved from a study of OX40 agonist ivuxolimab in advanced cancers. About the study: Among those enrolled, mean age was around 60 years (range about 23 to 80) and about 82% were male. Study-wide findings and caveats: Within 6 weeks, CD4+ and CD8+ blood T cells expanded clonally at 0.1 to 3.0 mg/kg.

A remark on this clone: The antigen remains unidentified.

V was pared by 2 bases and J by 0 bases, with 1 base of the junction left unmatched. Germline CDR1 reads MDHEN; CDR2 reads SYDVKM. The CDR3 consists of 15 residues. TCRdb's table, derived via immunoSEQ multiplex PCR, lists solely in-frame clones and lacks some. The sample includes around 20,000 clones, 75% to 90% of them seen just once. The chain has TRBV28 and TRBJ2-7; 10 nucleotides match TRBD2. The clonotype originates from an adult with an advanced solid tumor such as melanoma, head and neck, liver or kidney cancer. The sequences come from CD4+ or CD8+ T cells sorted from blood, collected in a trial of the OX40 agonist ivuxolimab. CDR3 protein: CASSLASGGSYEQYF. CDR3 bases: TGTGCCAGCAGTTTAGCTAGCGGGGGCTCCTACGAGCAGTACTTC.